A selection of T cell receptor beta chains follows, all from one sample in a study of beta chain features in type 1 diabetes. Clones were read by immunoSEQ multiplex PCR, and TCRdb kept only the in-frame ones, dropping some. The table records 140,000 or so clones, more than 10% of them present only once. The sequenced sample consisted of central memory CD4+ T cells from blood. The receptors come from a man younger than 30 with type 1 diabetes. Both conserved end residues are part of each CDR3. Each record gives: V gene, clone size, D gene, J gene, CDR3 DNA, CDR3 protein. D genes are given only for firm matches. Size values are once, few and many counts, or a class for expanded clones, and some rows have none.

TRBV18	once	TRBD1	TRBJ1-1	TGTGCCAGCTCACCACAGGGGGCGCGCACTGAAGCTTTCTTT	CASSPQGARTEAFF
TRBV29-1	.	TRBD1	TRBJ1-2	TGCAGCGTGGGGGACAGGGGCAGAGGCTACACCTTC	CSVGDRGRGYTF
TRBV2	few	TRBD2	TRBJ2-1	TGTGCCAGCAGTGTTCCCAGCGGGGGATACAATGAGCAGTTCTTC	CASSVPSGGYNEQFF
TRBV4-1	.	.	TRBJ1-1	TGCGCCAGCAGCCAACCGGGACACCTGAACACTGAAGCTTTCTTT	CASSQPGHLNTEAFF
TRBV21-1	many	.	TRBJ2-1	TGTGCCAGCAGTAACCTCGGGACAGAACACAATGAGCAGTTCTTC	CASSNLGTEHNEQFF
TRBV6-5	.	.	TRBJ2-7	TGTGCCAGCTTTACCGGGACACGATACTACGAGCAGTACTTC	CASFTGTRYYEQYF
TRBV5-6	.	.	TRBJ2-1	TGTGCCAGCAGCAGGAGCGGGAATGAGCAGTTCTTC	CASSRSGNEQFF
TRBV30	few	TRBD2	TRBJ2-5	TGTGCCACCGAATCACTAGCGGGCGAGACCCAGTACTTC	CATESLAGETQYF
TRBV10-3	.	TRBD2	TRBJ2-3	TGTGCCATCAGTGGTGGCGGGGGGGCAGATACGCAGTATTTT	CAISGGGGADTQYF
TRBV2	few	.	TRBJ2-6	TGTGCCAGCAGTGACGAGAGGGGGGCTGGGGCCAACGTCCTGACTTTC	CASSDERGAGANVLTF
TRBV18	.	.	TRBJ2-7	TGTGCCAGCTCACCCGCTGAGGGGGATAACTACGAGCAGTACTTC	CASSPAEGDNYEQYF
TRBV4-1	few	TRBD2	TRBJ2-7	TGCGCCAGCAGCCAAGACCTAGCGGGGGCCTTCTCGGGCGAGCAGTACTTC	CASSQDLAGAFSGEQYF
TRBV28	few	.	TRBJ2-7	TGTGCCAGCAGCAATTCCGGGACATGGGGCGAGCAGTACTTC	CASSNSGTWGEQYF
TRBV6-6	few	.	TRBJ1-1	TGTGCCAGCAGTTACATGGAGAACGCTGAAGCTTTCTTT	CASSYMENAEAFF
TRBV6-5	.	.	TRBJ1-2	TGTGCCAGCAGTACCGTGGGATACTACACCTTC	CASSTVGYYTF
TRBV19	.	.	TRBJ2-5	TGTGCCAGCCTCCCAACTGGGGGATTTCAAGAGACCCAGTACTTC	CASLPTGGFQETQYF
TRBV7-9	many	.	TRBJ2-5	TGTGCCAGCAGCTTAGAACAGGGTAATTTAGAGACCCAGTACTTC	CASSLEQGNLETQYF
TRBV7-9	few	.	TRBJ1-4	TGTGCCAGCAGCCTTGATTCTAATGAAAAACTGTTTTTT	CASSLDSNEKLFF
TRBV6-1	.	.	TRBJ1-5	TGTGCCAGCAAAGGGTCAATCCCGGATCAGCCCCAGCATTTT	CASKGSIPDQPQHF
TRBV6-5	.	.	TRBJ2-1	TGTGCCAGCAGTGAGGGACGGGGAGAGGGTGAGCAGTTCTTC	CASSEGRGEGEQFF
TRBV5-1	.	TRBD1	TRBJ2-2	TGCGCCAGCAGCAAAGAGACAGGGGTCACCGGGGAGCTGTTTTTT	CASSKETGVTGELFF
TRBV11-3	.	.	TRBJ2-5	TGTGCCAGCAGCCCGGAGGGGGACAGATTACAAGAGACCCAGTACTTC	CASSPEGDRLQETQYF
TRBV10-1	few	.	TRBJ2-3	TGCGCCAGCTCGTGGGGGGAGTCGGCAGATACGCAGTATTTT	CASSWGESADTQYF
TRBV30	.	.	TRBJ1-2	TGTGCCTGGAGTGCGAGGATTAACTATGGCTACACCTTC	CAWSARINYGYTF
TRBV5-1	few	TRBD1	TRBJ2-5	TGCGCCAGCAGCCCGGGACAGATCCAAGAGACCCAGTACTTC	CASSPGQIQETQYF
TRBV16	.	.	TRBJ1-5	TGTGCCAGCATCGCTACCAGGGGTGGGAATCAGCCCCAGCATTTT	CASIATRGGNQPQHF
TRBV20-1	few	.	TRBJ1-2	TGCAGTGCCCCAAGGGGGAATGGCTACACCTTC	CSAPRGNGYTF
TRBV29-1	few	TRBD1	TRBJ1-3	TGCAGCGCCCGAACCACAGGGGGTAACACCATATATTTT	CSARTTGGNTIYF
TRBV5-1	few	TRBD1	TRBJ2-5	TGCGCCAGCAGCTCTGGACAGGGTGAGACCCAGTACTTC	CASSSGQGETQYF
TRBV5-6	.	.	TRBJ2-7	TGTGCCAGCAGCTTGGGACCGAAGAGCTCCTACGAGCAGTACTTC	CASSLGPKSSYEQYF
TRBV30	.	.	TRBJ1-2	TGTGCCTGGGACCGGGATCCTTTCTATGGCTACACCTTC	CAWDRDPFYGYTF